This T cell receptor (beta chain) was identified in a study of blood T cell repertoires in COVID-19. Study information: Some COVID-19 samples were acute and others convalescent; all came from the United States, Italy and Spain.

In the original workflow: Amplification with reference gene primers provided the estimates of nucleated cell counts. TCRdb's copy holds only in-frame clones and misses some; the assay was immunoSEQ multiplex PCR. From that table come the V and J calls and clone size; the DNA was used to work out D and trimming. The profile shows 45,000 to 60,000 clones, 89% of them singletons. Germline CDR1 is DFQATT and CDR2 is SNEGSKA (reference sequence). This CDR3 has 13 amino acids. With 3 bases removed from V and 6 bases from J, the gap between germline ends came to 12 bases. The sequencing input was peripheral blood. The receptor's source is a man aged 60-69 years with acute or convalescent COVID-19. V is TRBV20-1 and J is TRBJ2-1, with a possible D match to TRBD2 (5 bases). The CDR3 spells CSASTGISNEQFF. The CDR3, as DNA: TGCAGTGCTAGTACGGGAATTAGCAATGAGCAGTTCTTC.